This TCR beta chain emerged from a study of OX40 agonist ivuxolimab in advanced cancers. Measured with immunoSEQ multiplex PCR; TCRdb has only the in-frame clones, and not every one. Counted here are 70,000 to 80,000 clones, about 90% occurring once; the ten biggest clones make up about 0.9%. Study findings and constraints: Certain nonresponding patients likewise had low normalized T-cell clonal expansion.

The germline CDR1 and CDR2 sequences are MDHEN and SYDVKM. The CDR3 length is 14 residues. V was shortened by 3 bases and J by 3 bases, with 11 bases between the two germline ends. This clone showed up just a few times. Antigen specificity is unknown. This chain links TRBV28 with TRBJ1-2; D is possibly TRBD1 (6 bases). The material sequenced was CD4+ or CD8+ T cells sorted from blood, taken in a trial of the OX40 agonist ivuxolimab. The clonotype comes from an adult with an advanced solid tumor such as melanoma, head and neck, liver or kidney cancer. CDR3 bases: TGTGCCAGCAGTTTCACCCCAGGGGACTATGGCTACACCTTC. Protein: CASSFTPGDYGYTF.